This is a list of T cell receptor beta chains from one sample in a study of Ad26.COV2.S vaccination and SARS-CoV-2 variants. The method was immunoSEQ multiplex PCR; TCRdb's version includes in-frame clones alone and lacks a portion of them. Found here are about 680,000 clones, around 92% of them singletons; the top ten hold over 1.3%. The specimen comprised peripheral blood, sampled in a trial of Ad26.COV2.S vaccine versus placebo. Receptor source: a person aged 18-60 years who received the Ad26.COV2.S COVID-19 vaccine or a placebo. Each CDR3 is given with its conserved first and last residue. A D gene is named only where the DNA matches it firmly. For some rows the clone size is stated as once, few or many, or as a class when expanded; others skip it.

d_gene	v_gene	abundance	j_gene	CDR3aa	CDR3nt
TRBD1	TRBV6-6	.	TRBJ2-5	CATQGARETQYF	TGTGCCACACAGGGGGCCCGCGAGACCCAGTACTTC
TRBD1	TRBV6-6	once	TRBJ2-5	CASSPDRGYQYF	TGTGCCAGCAGTCCGGACAGGGGATACCAGTACTTC
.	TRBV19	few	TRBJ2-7	CASSSQLYYEQYF	TGTGCCAGTAGTAGTCAGCTATACTACGAGCAGTACTTC
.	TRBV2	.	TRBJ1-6	CASSAESSYNSPLHF	TGTGCCAGCAGTGCCGAGAGCTCCTATAATTCACCCCTCCACTTT
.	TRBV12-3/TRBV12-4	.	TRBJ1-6	CASSLGVLPLHF	TGTGCCAGCAGTTTAGGGGTATTACCCCTCCACTTT
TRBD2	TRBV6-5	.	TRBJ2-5	CASSYSGGEWETQYF	TGTGCCAGCAGTTACTCGGGGGGGGAATGGGAGACCCAGTACTTC
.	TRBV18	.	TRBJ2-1	CASSPDRAYNEQFF	TGTGCCAGCTCACCTGACAGAGCTTACAATGAGCAGTTCTTC
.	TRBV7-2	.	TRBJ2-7	CASSLGGRAGEQYF	TGTGCCAGCAGCTTAGGGGGGAGAGCCGGCGAGCAGTACTTC
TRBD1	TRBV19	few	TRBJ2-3	CASRDRGTDTQYF	TGTGCCAGTAGGGACAGGGGTACAGATACGCAGTATTTT
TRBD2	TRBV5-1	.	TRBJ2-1	CASSLSLAGGYNEQFF	TGCGCCAGCAGCTTGTCGTTGGCGGGAGGGTACAATGAGCAGTTCTTC
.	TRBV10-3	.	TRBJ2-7	CAISWDVRGAGYEQYF	TGTGCCATCAGTTGGGATGTTCGGGGAGCTGGCTACGAGCAGTACTTC
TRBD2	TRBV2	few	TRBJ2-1	CASSVWASGGRSSYNEQFF	TGTGCCAGCAGTGTTTGGGCTAGCGGGGGCCGGAGCTCCTACAATGAGCAGTTCTTC
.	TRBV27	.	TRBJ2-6	CASSLIQGSPSGANVLTF	TGTGCCAGCAGTCTTATCCAGGGGTCTCCCTCTGGGGCCAACGTCCTGACTTTC
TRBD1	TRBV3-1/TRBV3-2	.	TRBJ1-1	CASSLPTGGTEAFF	TGTGCCAGCAGCCTCCCGACAGGGGGCACTGAAGCTTTCTTT
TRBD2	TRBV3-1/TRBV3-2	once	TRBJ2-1	CASTLGGTPGGNEQFF	TGTGCCAGCACCCTGGGGGGAACCCCGGGGGGCAATGAGCAGTTCTTC
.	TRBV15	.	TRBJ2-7	CATSREQGQAYEQYF	TGTGCCACCAGCAGAGAACAGGGACAAGCATACGAGCAGTACTTC
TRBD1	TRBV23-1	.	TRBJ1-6	CASSQSGTGSISPLHF	TGCGCCAGCAGTCAGTCCGGGACAGGGTCGATTTCACCCCTCCACTTT